The 27 T cell receptor beta chains below all came from one sample that was sequenced in a study of T cell responses to AZD1222 COVID-19 vaccine. Some clones are missing from TCRdb's copy, which holds only in-frame ones; the method was immunoSEQ multiplex PCR. The sample records 20,000 to 25,000 clones, roughly nine tenths being singletons. The source was peripheral blood, collected 28 days after the second AZD1222 dose. The receptors shown here come from an adult who received the AZD1222 COVID-19 vaccine.

The chain is built from TRBV4-1 and TRBJ2-1; 11 bases align to TRBD2. CDR3 length: 17 residues. CDR1 and CDR2 (germline): MGHRA, YSYEKL. The V and J ends lost 1 base and 4 bases, in that order; junction bases with no gene match: 6. The CDR3 protein is CASSQAPLAGGYNEQFF. For the CDR3, the DNA is TGCGCCAGCAGCCAAGCGCCCCTAGCGGGGGGTTACAATGAGCAGTTCTTC.

The rearrangement joins TRBV10-2 to TRBJ2-1; weak D call: TRBD1 (5 bases). This CDR3 spans 13 amino acids. V was trimmed by 4 bases and J by 6 bases, leaving 10 bases between them. Per germline, CDR1 WSHSY and CDR2 SAAADI. This CDR3 reads CASSAQGFNEQFF. The CDR3 region has the DNA TGCGCCAGCAGTGCCCAGGGTTTCAATGAGCAGTTCTTC.

The CDR3 coding sequence is TGCGCCAGCAGGGACGCCGGGGCTGGAAACACCATATATTTT. Amino acids: CASRDAGAGNTIYF. This chain links TRBV5-1 with TRBJ1-3, with D uncertain. This CDR3 comprises 14 residues. Germline V gene lookup returns CDR1 SGHRS and CDR2 YFSETQ. Trimming left V 5 bases short and J 2 bases short, with 11 bases between.

The chain uses TRBV2 and TRBJ2-7; 7 nucleotides line up with TRBD1. CDR1 SNHLY and CDR2 FYNNEI come from the germline V gene. The CDR3 covers 12 residues. Losses at the gene ends were 4 bases for V and 3 bases for J; bases not matched to a gene: 0. CDR3 nucleotides: TGTGCCAGCAGTGGGGACAGCTACGAGCAGTACTTC. Amino acid sequence: CASSGDSYEQYF.

The J gene is TRBJ1-3, the V gene TRBV10-1, with a possible D match to TRBD1 (6 bases). With 3 bases removed from V and 1 base from J, the gap between germline ends came to 7 bases. This CDR3 region has 14 residues. CDR1 is WNHNN, CDR2 SYGVQD, per germline (reference sequence). CDR3 bases: TGCGCCAGCAGTGAAGGGGGATCTGGAAACACCATATATTTT. Amino acids: CASSEGGSGNTIYF.

This chain's CDR3 is CASRKGQLVLNTEAFF. CDR3 sequence (DNA): TGCGCCAGCAGAAAGGGACAGCTGGTCCTGAACACTGAAGCTTTCTTT. The V call is TRBV4-1, the J call TRBJ1-1; TRBD1 agrees at 7 bases. Unmatched junction bases numbered 10, after V lost 6 bases and J lost 0 bases. The CDR3 is 16 amino acids. Germline V gene sequence: CDR1 MGHRA, CDR2 YSYEKL.

The chain combines TRBV7-9 with TRBJ2-7, with TRBD2 matching 9 bases. The CDR3 consists of 16 residues. Germline trimming cut 4 bases from V and 0 bases from J; bases unmatched to any gene: 7. Germline V gene lookup returns CDR1 SEHNR and CDR2 FQNEAQ (reference sequence). The CDR3 spells CASSSTSGRTSYEQYF. Here the CDR3 DNA reads TGTGCCAGCAGCTCAACTAGCGGGCGAACCTCCTACGAGCAGTACTTC. Full variable domain (outside the CDR3, taken from reference TRBV7-9 and TRBJ2-7): DTGVSQNPRHKITKRGQNVTFRCDPISEHNRLYWYRQTLGQGPEFLTYFQNEAQLEKSRLLSDRFSAERPKGSFSTLEIQRTEQGDSAMYLCASSSTSGRTSYEQYFGPGTRLTVT.

V gene TRBV12-3 or TRBV12-4 combines with J gene TRBJ2-5, with a possible D match to TRBD2 (5 bases). Trimming left V 6 bases short and J 2 bases short, with 10 bases between. The CDR3 has 13 residues. CDR3 residues: CASSNGGQETQYF. As DNA, the CDR3 is TGTGCCAGCAGCAATGGCGGGCAAGAGACCCAGTACTTC.

The chain joins TRBV3-1 (or the pseudogene TRBV3-2) to TRBJ2-7, with D hard to call. The germline V gene encodes CDR1 LGHDT and CDR2 YNNKEL (reference sequence). Trimming removed 1 base from V and 2 bases from J, with 3 bases in between. CDR3 length equals 12 residues. The CDR3 region is CASSQVTYEQYF. CDR3 DNA: TGTGCCAGCAGCCAAGTGACCTACGAGCAGTACTTC.

This sequence joins TRBV5-5 and TRBJ2-7, with TRBD1 identical over 7 bases. The junction had 5 bases not matched to a gene; V was cut back by 3 bases and J by 2 bases. This CDR3 spans 14 amino acids. Germline assignment: CDR1 SGHKS and CDR2 YYEKEE (reference sequence). The CDR3 coding sequence is TGTGCCAGCAGCTATAGACAGGGTGCCTACGAGCAGTACTTC. Translated: CASSYRQGAYEQYF.

The chain uses TRBV7-2 and TRBJ1-2, with a tentative D call TRBD1 (6 bases). With 1 base removed from V and 5 bases from J, the gap between germline ends came to 11 bases. In germline, CDR1 is SGHTA, CDR2 FQGNSA. This CDR3 comprises 14 residues. The CDR3 spells CASSLDRVRYGYTF. In nucleotides, the CDR3 is TGTGCCAGCAGCTTAGACAGGGTTAGGTATGGCTACACCTTC.

The rearrangement links TRBV28 to TRBJ1-1, with a tentative D call TRBD1 (5 bases). Between the trimmed V and J ends, which lost 9 bases and 3 bases, there was a span of 11 bases. CDR3 length equals 12 residues. In germline, CDR1 is MDHEN, CDR2 SYDVKM. Written as DNA, the CDR3 is TGTGCCAGTTACCAGGGCGACACTGAAGCTTTCTTT. Translating gives CASYQGDTEAFF.

The chain carries TRBV7-9 and TRBJ1-4, with 7 bases that match TRBD1. The CDR3 extends over 15 amino acids. The V gene end was trimmed by 5 bases and the J gene end by 5 bases; junction bases not matched to a gene: 8. CDR1 and CDR2 from the germline V gene are SEHNR and FQNEAQ (reference sequence). The CDR3 here is CASSRGTVGNEKLFF. The CDR3 DNA follows: TGTGCCAGCAGCAGAGGGACAGTGGGAAATGAAAAACTGTTTTTT.

This chain joins TRBV14 and TRBJ2-7; no reliable D call. Germline assignment: CDR1 SGHDN and CDR2 FVKESK. The germline V and J ends were trimmed by 3 bases and 3 bases, with 3 bases remaining between them. The CDR3 contains 11 residues. The DNA for the CDR3 is TGTGCCAGCAGCCAGTACTACGAGCAGTACTTC. It codes for CASSQYYEQYF.

The genes are TRBV12-3 or TRBV12-4 and TRBJ1-2; D is ambiguous. V lost 3 bases to trimming and J lost 4 bases, with 9 bases between them. The CDR3 is 13 residues long. CDR3 amino acids: CASSFNDPYGYTF. The CDR3 coding sequence is TGTGCCAGCAGTTTCAACGATCCCTATGGCTACACCTTC.

V usage is TRBV21-1 and J usage is TRBJ2-5; TRBD1, the D gene given by the table, was not confirmed from the DNA. TRBV21-1 is assigned pseudogene status. The CDR3 consists of 12 residues. The DNA of the CDR3 is TGTGCCAGCAGACCGGCAGGGCCGCCGCAGTACTTC. Encoded protein: CASRPAGPPQYF.

CDR3 coding DNA: TGTGCCTGGAGAAAGAGCTCTGGAAACACCATATATTTT. Translation: CAWRKSSGNTIYF. The genes are TRBV30 and TRBJ1-3, with D unclear. V was cut by 3 bases and J by 0 bases, with 6 bases left in between. The CDR3 consists of 13 residues. The germline V gene has CDR1 GTSNPN and CDR2 SVGIG (reference sequence).

V usage is TRBV4-1 and J usage is TRBJ1-1; perhaps TRBD1 as D (5 bases). CDR3 size: 13 residues. Between the trimmed V and J ends, which lost 6 bases and 5 bases, there was a span of 13 bases. Germline V gene lookup returns CDR1 MGHRA and CDR2 YSYEKL. The CDR3 sequence is CASRWGDETEAFF. As DNA, the CDR3 is TGCGCCAGCAGGTGGGGGGATGAAACTGAAGCTTTCTTT.

V and J are TRBV28 and TRBJ1-1, with TRBD1 identical over 11 bases. The CDR3 loop spans 15 amino acids. Per the germline V gene, CDR1 is MDHEN and CDR2 is SYDVKM. Trimming cost V 5 bases and J 5 bases; bases outside gene matches: 7. The CDR3, as DNA: TGTGCCAGCAGTCCCCACGGGACAGGGGGAACTGAAGCTTTCTTT. This codes for CASSPHGTGGTEAFF.

The chain uses TRBV6-2 or TRBV6-3 and TRBJ1-5; no definite D call. The V gene lost 0 bases and the J gene lost 5 bases, with 8 bases spanning the gap. CDR1 and CDR2 (germline): MNHEY, SVGEGT. The CDR3 sequence is 14 residues long. The chain's CDR3 is CASSYSGGYQPQHF. As DNA, the CDR3 is TGTGCCAGCAGTTACTCGGGTGGGTATCAGCCCCAGCATTTT.

V and J are TRBV18 and TRBJ1-1; 11 nucleotides agree with TRBD1. The J segment lost 4 bases and the V segment lost 0 bases, leaving 10 bases of the junction unmatched. This CDR3 region has 18 residues. Per the germline V gene, CDR1 is KGHSH and CDR2 is LQKENI. Here the CDR3 reads CASSPPRGQGGISTEAFF. CDR3 nucleotides: TGTGCCAGCTCACCACCGCGGGGACAGGGGGGAATATCCACTGAAGCTTTCTTT.

CDR3 in DNA: TGTGCCAGCAGTTACGTGCGAACAGGCGGATCCTATGGCTACACCTTC. Protein: CASSYVRTGGSYGYTF. The rearrangement uses TRBV6-5 and TRBJ1-2; tentative D call: TRBD1 (5 bases). The CDR3 spans 16 residues. Germline CDR1 and CDR2: MNHEY and SVGAGI. V was clipped by 2 bases and J by 4 bases, with 17 bases between them.

V gene TRBV28 combines with J gene TRBJ1-1; TRBD1 matches 8 bases. The CDR3 has 14 amino acids. Per germline, CDR1 MDHEN and CDR2 SYDVKM. Trimming cost V 8 bases and J 5 bases; bases outside gene matches: 10. CDR3 loop: CASGSGGALTEAFF. The CDR3, as DNA: TGTGCCAGCGGGTCAGGGGGCGCTTTAACTGAAGCTTTCTTT.

The rearrangement joins TRBV5-1 to TRBJ2-1, with 7 bases identical to TRBD1. The trim removed 5 bases at V and 5 bases at J, leaving 10 bases unmatched. This CDR3 has 15 residues. Germline V gives CDR1 SGHRS, CDR2 YFSETQ. The CDR3: CASRQSGTENNEQFF. The CDR3 DNA reads TGCGCCAGCAGACAATCCGGGACAGAGAACAATGAGCAGTTCTTC.

V usage is TRBV2 and J usage is TRBJ2-7, with D possibly being TRBD2 (5 bases). Germline CDR1 is SNHLY and CDR2 is FYNNEI. The CDR3 is 15 residues long. Trimming left V 0 bases short and J 4 bases short, with 13 bases between. CDR3 DNA: TGTGCCAGCAGTGAAGCTACCGGACTGTCGTACGAGCAGTACTTC. Its protein is CASSEATGLSYEQYF. Filled out from reference TRBV2 and TRBJ2-7, the complete variable domain reads EPEVTQTPSHQVTQMGQEVILRCVPISNHLYFYWYRQILGQKVEFLVSFYNNEISEKSEIFDDQFSVERPDGSNFTLKIRSTKLEDSAMYFCASSEATGLSYEQYFGPGTRLTVT.

This rearrangement joins TRBV23-1 to TRBJ1-1; no clear D. TRBV23-1 is recorded as an ORF, its role being uncertain. The CDR3 covers 14 residues. Trimming removed 4 bases from V and 1 base from J, with 10 bases in between. This chain's CDR3 is CASSLSTQNTEAFF. CDR3 coding DNA: TGCGCCAGCAGTCTATCCACACAGAACACTGAAGCTTTCTTT.

The V and J genes are TRBV7-3 and TRBJ1-2, with TRBD1 identical over 8 bases. Germline CDR1 SGHTA, CDR2 FQGTGA. The CDR3 consists of 15 residues. With 4 bases clipped from V and 2 bases from J, the junction kept 6 bases outside the gene matches. The CDR3 reads CASSSGQGLNYGYTF. The CDR3 nucleotides are TGTGCCAGCAGCTCCGGACAGGGATTAAACTATGGCTACACCTTC.